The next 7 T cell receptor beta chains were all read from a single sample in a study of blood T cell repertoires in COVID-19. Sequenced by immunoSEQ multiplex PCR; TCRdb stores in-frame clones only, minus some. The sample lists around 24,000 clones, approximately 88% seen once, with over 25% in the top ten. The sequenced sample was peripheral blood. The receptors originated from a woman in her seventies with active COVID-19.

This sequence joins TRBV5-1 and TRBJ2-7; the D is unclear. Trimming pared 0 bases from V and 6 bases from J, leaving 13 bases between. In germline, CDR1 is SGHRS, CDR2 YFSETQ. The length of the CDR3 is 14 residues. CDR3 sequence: CASSLALAPGEQYF. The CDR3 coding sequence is TGCGCCAGCAGCTTGGCGTTGGCCCCGGGCGAGCAGTACTTC.

CDR3 in amino acids: CASSPSRQRVTYEQYF. DNA of the CDR3: TGTGCCAGCTCACCTTCTCGACAGCGGGTTACCTACGAGCAGTACTTC. The genes are TRBV18 and TRBJ2-7; TRBD2 is a possible D gene (6 bases). Germline CDR1 is KGHSH and CDR2 is LQKENI. V was shortened by 3 bases and J by 2 bases, with 17 bases between the two germline ends. This CDR3 comprises 16 residues.

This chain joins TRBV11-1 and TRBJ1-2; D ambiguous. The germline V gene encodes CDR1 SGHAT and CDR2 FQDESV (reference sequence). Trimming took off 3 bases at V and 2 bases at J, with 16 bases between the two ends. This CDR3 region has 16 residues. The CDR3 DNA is TGTGCCAGCAGCTTTAGCGGTTGGAAGGGAAACTATGGCTACACCTTC. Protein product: CASSFSGWKGNYGYTF.

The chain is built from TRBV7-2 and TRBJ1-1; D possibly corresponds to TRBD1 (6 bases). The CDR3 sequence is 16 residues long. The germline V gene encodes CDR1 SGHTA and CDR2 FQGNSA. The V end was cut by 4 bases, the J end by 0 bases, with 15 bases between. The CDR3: CASSSDRIWMNTEAFF. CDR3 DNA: TGTGCCAGCAGCTCAGACAGGATCTGGATGAACACTGAAGCTTTCTTT.

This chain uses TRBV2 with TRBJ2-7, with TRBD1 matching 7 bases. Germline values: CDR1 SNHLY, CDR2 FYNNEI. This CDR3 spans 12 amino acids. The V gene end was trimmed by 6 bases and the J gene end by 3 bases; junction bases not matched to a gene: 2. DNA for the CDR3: TGTGCCAGCAGCAGGGACAGCTACGAGCAGTACTTC. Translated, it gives CASSRDSYEQYF. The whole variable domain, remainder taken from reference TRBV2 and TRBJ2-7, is EPEVTQTPSHQVTQMGQEVILRCVPISNHLYFYWYRQILGQKVEFLVSFYNNEISEKSEIFDDQFSVERPDGSNFTLKIRSTKLEDSAMYFCASSRDSYEQYFGPGTRLTVT.

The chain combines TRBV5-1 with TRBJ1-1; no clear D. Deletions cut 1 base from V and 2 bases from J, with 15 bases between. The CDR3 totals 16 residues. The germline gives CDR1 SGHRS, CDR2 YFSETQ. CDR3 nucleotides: TGCGCCAGCAGCTTGCCGGGAGGTAAGAGAAACACTGAAGCTTTCTTT. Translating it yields CASSLPGGKRNTEAFF.

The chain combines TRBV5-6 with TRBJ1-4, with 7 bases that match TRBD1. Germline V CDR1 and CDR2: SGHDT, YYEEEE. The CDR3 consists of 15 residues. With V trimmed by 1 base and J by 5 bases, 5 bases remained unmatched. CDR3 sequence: CASSLSGTANEKLFF. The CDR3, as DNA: TGTGCCAGCAGCTTGTCCGGGACAGCAAATGAAAAACTGTTTTTT.